The 5 T cell receptor beta chains below come from one sample, sequenced in a study of cytomegalovirus exposure and HLA in healthy donors. The primer mix had 60 Vbeta and 13 Jbeta primers. Only in-frame clones appear in the TCRdb table, and some are missing; sequencing was by immunoSEQ multiplex PCR. The table shows approximately 51,000 clones, with about 81% occurring only once. Sample: PBMCs. Receptors were obtained from a boy between 10 and 17 years old in good health and CMV-seropositive.

The chain is built from TRBV6-5 and TRBJ2-1; 7 bases are shared with TRBD2. CDR1 and CDR2 from the germline V gene are MNHEY and SVGAGI. The CDR3 loop spans 15 amino acids. V was clipped by 6 bases and J by 5 bases; unmatched bases: 10. CDR3 loop: CASSRLVGGNNEQFF. CDR3 nucleotides: TGTGCCAGCAGCCGACTAGTGGGGGGGAACAATGAGCAGTTCTTC.

The table lists this clone with a count of one. This chain connects TRBV7-2 to TRBJ1-2; D remains unclear. The germline CDR1 and CDR2 sequences are SGHTA and FQGNSA. The CDR3 extends over 12 amino acids. Trimming took 3 bases from V and 4 from J, leaving 6 bases between them. CDR3 region: CASSFSSYGYTF. For the CDR3, the DNA is TGTGCCAGCAGCTTTAGCAGCTATGGCTACACCTTC.

The chain employs TRBV7-9 and TRBJ1-1, with D unclear. The germline CDR1 and CDR2 sequences are SEHNR and FQNEAQ (reference sequence). With 6 bases removed from V and 0 bases from J, the gap between germline ends came to 8 bases. This CDR3 region has 13 residues. In DNA form, the CDR3 reads TGTGCCAGCAGGGGCCCCATGAACACTGAAGCTTTCTTT. It yields the protein CASRGPMNTEAFF. Using reference TRBV7-9 and TRBJ1-1 for the parts outside the CDR3, the full variable domain is DTGVSQNPRHKITKRGQNVTFRCDPISEHNRLYWYRQTLGQGPEFLTYFQNEAQLEKSRLLSDRFSAERPKGSFSTLEIQRTEQGDSAMYLCASRGPMNTEAFFGQGTRLTVV.

V usage is TRBV6-1 and J usage is TRBJ2-1, with TRBD2 as a possible D gene (5 bases). This CDR3 comprises 14 residues. The germline V gene encodes CDR1 MNHNS and CDR2 SASEGT. V was cut by 2 bases and J by 9 bases, with 14 bases left in between. CDR3 in amino acids: CASSEPSVGIEQFF. The CDR3 DNA is TGTGCCAGCAGTGAACCTTCGGTCGGGATTGAGCAGTTCTTC.

This clone was found a few times. The rearrangement uses TRBV25-1 and TRBJ1-1, with 7 bases aligning to TRBD1. Per the germline V gene, CDR1 is MGHDK and CDR2 is SYGVNS. The CDR3 extends over 14 amino acids. Trimming cost V 3 bases and J 4 bases; bases outside gene matches: 5. CDR3 DNA: TGTGCCAGCAGTGATAGTAGGGGGCCCACTGAAGCTTTCTTT. It is translated as CASSDSRGPTEAFF.